This T cell receptor beta chain was observed in a study of shared clonotypes between healthy human individuals. Naive CD8 cells lacked CD45RO, underwent positive selection for CCR7 and left out terminally differentiated effector memory CD45RA+ cells. Points from the study as a whole: Between a handful of donors, naive CD4 clonotypes were shared at a level of around 4.9%.

Measured with immunoSEQ multiplex PCR; TCRdb has only the in-frame clones, and not every one. The profile shows roughly 2 million clones, about 94% of them singletons. V lost 1 base and J 2 bases, leaving 6 bases between the germline ends. There are 13 residues in the CDR3. In germline, CDR1 is MDHEN, CDR2 SYDVKM. Comment on this clone: The target antigen is unknown.

Sample: naive CD8+ T cells sorted from blood. The clonotype comes from a man between 18 and 35 years old in good health. The J gene is TRBJ2-7, the V gene TRBV28; D uncertain. Here the CDR3 reads CASSLLAAYEQYF. In DNA, the CDR3 is TGTGCCAGCAGTTTATTGGCAGCCTACGAGCAGTACTTC.